Detailed here is one T cell receptor (beta chain). The CDR3 totals 18 residues. V was trimmed by 2 bases and J by 9 bases, leaving 26 bases between them. Germline V gene data show CDR1 as SEHNR and CDR2 as FQNEAQ (reference sequence). The entry originates in a study of OX40 agonist ivuxolimab in advanced cancers. In the study overall: Patients received ivuxolimab, an agonistic anti-OX40 (CD134) antibody.

The table came from immunoSEQ multiplex PCR; TCRdb's copy has only in-frame clones and leaves some out. There are approximately 12,000 clones in the sample; 65% to 80% occur only once, and under 30% lies in the top ten. This TCR was sampled from an adult with an advanced solid tumor such as melanoma, head and neck, liver or kidney cancer. The material sequenced was CD4+ or CD8+ T cells sorted from blood, taken in a trial of the OX40 agonist ivuxolimab. The rearrangement joins TRBV7-9 to TRBJ2-1; a weak D match, TRBD2 (7 bases). CDR3 sequence reads: CASSLTSWGGGAGTEQFF. As DNA, the CDR3 is TGTGCCAGCAGCTTAACTAGCTGGGGAGGGGGGGCCGGTACTGAGCAGTTCTTC. Supplemented by reference TRBV7-9 and TRBJ2-1, the full variable domain reads DTGVSQNPRHKITKRGQNVTFRCDPISEHNRLYWYRQTLGQGPEFLTYFQNEAQLEKSRLLSDRFSAERPKGSFSTLEIQRTEQGDSAMYLCASSLTSWGGGAGTEQFFGPGTRLTVL.